The rows below give T cell receptor beta chains drawn from one sample of a study of radiotherapy plus CTLA-4 blockade in lung cancer. Only in-frame clones appear in the TCRdb table, and some are missing; sequencing was by immunoSEQ multiplex PCR. The top ten clones hold around 0.76% of a sample with 65,000 to 100,000 clones, around 86% of them seen once. Sequences were derived from peripheral blood, sampled from a patient treated with radiotherapy plus ipilimumab. The source of these receptors is a human donor with non-small cell lung cancer who had stable disease on radiotherapy plus ipilimumab. The CDR3 runs from the conserved cysteine through the conserved F or W. The order of the fields is clone size, V gene, J gene, D gene, CDR3 DNA, CDR3 protein. D genes are given only for firm matches. The size of a clone is reported for some rows only, either as once, few or many, or as a class for expanded clones.

>NA|TRBV7-9|TRBJ2-7|TRBD2
TGTGCCAGCAGCCCTACTAGCGGGGGGAGCTCCTACGAGCAGTACTTC
CASSPTSGGSSYEQYF
>NA|TRBV19|TRBJ1-5|TRBD1
TGTGCCAGTAGTTCCACAGGGGGACGCCAGCCCCAGCATTTT
CASSSTGGRQPQHF
>NA|TRBV5-5|TRBJ2-5|NA
TGTGCCAGCAGCCGGGGGTCCCTGGGGGAGACCCAGTACTTC
CASSRGSLGETQYF
>few|TRBV5-6|TRBJ2-2|NA
TGTGCCAGCAGCCCGCGGCCCCTAGTTGACACCGGGGAGCTGTTTTTT
CASSPRPLVDTGELFF
>NA|TRBV10-3|TRBJ2-7|NA
TGTGCCATCAGTGACAACTCCTACGAGCAGTACTTC
CAISDNSYEQYF
>NA|TRBV18|TRBJ2-2|NA
TGTGCCAGCTCAAACGGACGGCAACCCACCGGGGAGCTGTTTTTT
CASSNGRQPTGELFF
>NA|TRBV6-6|TRBJ2-5|TRBD2
TGTGCCAGCTCCGGCGGGGGGGGAGGAGAGACCCAGTACTTC
CASSGGGGGETQYF
>NA|TRBV7-9|TRBJ1-6|NA
TGTGCCAGCGGAGAAGATCTGAGGAATTCACCCCTCCACTTT
CASGEDLRNSPLHF
>NA|TRBV7-2|TRBJ2-2|NA
TGTGCCAGCAGCTCTACAGATACCGGGGAGCTGTTTTTT
CASSSTDTGELFF
>few|TRBV6-1|TRBJ2-7|NA
TGTGCCAGCAGTGAAGTACAAGGGACTCGACGCTACGAGCAGTACTTC
CASSEVQGTRRYEQYF
>NA|TRBV5-4|TRBJ2-1|NA
TGTGCCAGCAGCTTGGAGCGGGACGGGGGCTGGGGGCAGTTCTTC
CASSLERDGGWGQFF
>NA|TRBV10-3|TRBJ1-2|TRBD1
TGTGCCATCAGCCCTGACAGGGAAGGCTACACCTTC
CAISPDREGYTF
>few|TRBV18|TRBJ2-7|NA
TGTGCCAGCTCACCAGGCAGGAGCGAAGCCTACGAGCAGTACTTC
CASSPGRSEAYEQYF
>NA|TRBV10-3|TRBJ2-7|NA
TGTGCCATCAGGGCCGGAGGGATCTACGAGCAGTACTTC
CAIRAGGIYEQYF
>NA|TRBV4-2|TRBJ2-2|TRBD1
TGTGCCAGCAGCCAAGATCAGGGACAGGGGACCGGGGAGCTGTTTTTT
CASSQDQGQGTGELFF
>NA|TRBV28|TRBJ1-2|NA
TGTGCCAGCAGTTCACCCCAGGGGAGGAACTATGGCTACACCTTC
CASSSPQGRNYGYTF
>NA|TRBV30|TRBJ2-7|TRBD2
TGTGCCTGGAGTGTAAAAGCTAGCGGCTACGAGCAGTACTTC
CAWSVKASGYEQYF
>few|TRBV7-9|TRBJ2-5|NA
TGTGCCAGCAGCCTAGGGGAGGAATTACCCCAGTACTTC
CASSLGEELPQYF